This note documents a single T cell receptor (beta chain) sequence. Its antigen remains unidentified. This record belongs to a study of OX40 agonist ivuxolimab in advanced cancers. Study-wide points: In CD8+ T cells, expanded clones were on average more numerous than in CD4+.

The CDR3 has 16 residues. The trim removed 0 bases at V and 7 bases at J, leaving 6 bases unmatched. Germline V CDR1 and CDR2: SEHNR, FQNEAQ (reference sequence). The table came from immunoSEQ multiplex PCR; TCRdb's copy has only in-frame clones and leaves some out. The sample shows over 85,000 clones, about nine tenths of them seen only once. This receptor was obtained from an adult with an advanced solid tumor such as melanoma, head and neck, liver or kidney cancer. The sequencing used CD4+ or CD8+ T cells sorted from blood, collected in a trial of the OX40 agonist ivuxolimab. This chain links TRBV7-9 with TRBJ1-2; 12 positions agree with TRBD1. The DNA of the CDR3 is TGTGCCAGCAGCTTAGCGGGACAGGGGGCTAGAGGTGGCTACACCTTC. This codes for CASSLAGQGARGGYTF. The full variable domain, with the rest looked up from reference TRBV7-9 and TRBJ1-2, is DTGVSQNPRHKITKRGQNVTFRCDPISEHNRLYWYRQTLGQGPEFLTYFQNEAQLEKSRLLSDRFSAERPKGSFSTLEIQRTEQGDSAMYLCASSLAGQGARGGYTFGSGTRLTVV.